This TCR beta chain appears in the sequencing data of a study of blood T cell repertoires in COVID-19. Trimming cost V 5 bases and J 5 bases; bases outside gene matches: 7. The CDR3 sequence is 15 residues long. CDR1 and CDR2 from the germline V gene are SGHNT and YYREEE (reference sequence). The assay was immunoSEQ multiplex PCR, and TCRdb's table has in-frame clones only and misses some. The sample carries more than 350,000 clones, 80% to 90% recorded once. The chain has TRBV5-4 and TRBJ2-5; 12 bases are shared with TRBD2. This receptor was obtained from a woman between 25 and 40 years old with COVID-19, enrolled during active disease. The sample taken for sequencing was peripheral blood. Here the CDR3 reads CASRTSGSPSETQYF. The CDR3 region has the DNA TGTGCCAGCAGGACTAGCGGGAGCCCCTCCGAGACCCAGTACTTC.